The clone carrying this T cell receptor beta chain was found many times. This record belongs to a study of molecular identifiers for immune sequencing clone quantification. CDR1 is DFQATT, CDR2 SNEGSKA, per germline (reference sequence). With V trimmed by 5 bases and J by 5 bases, 7 bases remained unmatched. The CDR3 extends over 13 amino acids. Naive CD8 T cells underwent sorting with the CD8+CD4-CCR7+CD45RA+ definition. TCRdb reanalysed the PCR reads using MiXCR and keeps one entry per CDR3 protein. The sample records about 70,000 distinct CDR3 sequences, around 20% being singletons. The sample comprised naive CD8+ T cells from blood, with Jurkat cell RNA spiked in. The subset is: FACS-sorted CD8+CD4-CCR7+CD45RA+ naive T cells. This clonotype was obtained from a human donor in good health. Some libraries in this study had Jurkat cell RNA spiked in. The chain links TRBV20-1 to TRBJ2-5; 8 bases map to TRBD1. In DNA form, the CDR3 reads TGCAGTGCTGGCGGACAGGGCCCGGAGACCCAGTACTTC. Translating it yields CSAGGQGPETQYF.